The sequence of this T cell receptor beta chain was determined in a study of T cell responses to AZD1222 COVID-19 vaccine. Second-dose timings of about 4 or about 12 weeks were pooled. Some clones are missing from TCRdb's copy, which holds only in-frame ones; the method was immunoSEQ multiplex PCR. The data contain 100,000 or so clones, about 82% of them singletons. On this clone itself: Its target is not known.

Study-level points and caveats: Unmutated variant regions are reportedly the target of nearly half of TCRs that are spike-specific. With two AZD1222 doses given, Spike-specific TCR breadth and depth both rose. Spike was spanned by vaccine-associated CD4 TCRs, which were dominant at 160-218 and 743-854.

The V end was cut by 3 bases, the J end by 7 bases, with 19 bases between. The germline gives CDR1 MDHEN, CDR2 SYDVKM. The CDR3 has 15 residues. This TCR came from an adult who received the AZD1222 COVID-19 vaccine. J is TRBJ2-7 and V is TRBV28; D is tentatively TRBD1 or TRBD2 (5 bases each). Source: peripheral blood, taken 28 days after the second AZD1222 dose. The DNA of the CDR3 is TGTGCCAGCAGTTTGTTCCGCCGAGGGGCCAGGGAGCAGTACTTC. Its translation is CASSLFRRGAREQYF.